A selection of T cell receptor beta chains follows, all from one sample in a study of blood T cell repertoires in COVID-19. The data were produced by immunoSEQ multiplex PCR, yet TCRdb's version contains in-frame clones alone and is incomplete. This sample has 270,000 or so clones, with roughly nine tenths found just once. Sequenced input: PBMCs or T cells enriched from blood (not recorded which). Source of these receptors: a woman younger than 30 who had recovered from COVID-19. Each CDR3 is given with its conserved first and last residue. The D gene is left open where the match is weak. Clone sizes are given selectively: once, few, many, or a class where the clone is expanded.

j_call d_call clone_size v_call cdr3_nt cdr3_aa
TRBJ2-7 - - TRBV19 TGTGCCAGTAGTTTAAAGGCAGGGCGCTCCTACGAGCAGTACTTC CASSLKAGRSYEQYF
TRBJ1-1 TRBD1 once TRBV2 TGTGCCAGCAGGAGGGACAGAAACACTGAAGCTTTCTTT CASRRDRNTEAFF
TRBJ1-1 TRBD1 - TRBV7-9 TGTGCCAGACGACAGGGGCCCGACACTGAAGCTTTCTTT CARRQGPDTEAFF
TRBJ2-7 TRBD2 - TRBV10-3 TGTGCCATCAGTGAGGGGGGAACTAGCGGGAAGTACGAGCAGTACTTC CAISEGGTSGKYEQYF
TRBJ2-2 TRBD2 - TRBV28 TGTGCCAGCAGAAGAACAGCGGGGACCGGGGAGCTGTTTTTT CASRRTAGTGELFF
TRBJ2-3 - - TRBV30 TGTGCCTGGAGGACATTGGGCGGGAACACAGATACGCAGTATTTT CAWRTLGGNTDTQYF
TRBJ2-1 - - TRBV5-1 TGCGCCAGCAGCTTGACGTTAGGGGCGGGGTTCAATGAGCAGTTCTTC CASSLTLGAGFNEQFF
TRBJ2-2 - - TRBV5-1 TGCGCCAGCAGCCCCTTAGCGGAACCGAACACCGGGGAGCTGTTTTTT CASSPLAEPNTGELFF
TRBJ2-7 - - TRBV19 TGTGCCAGTAGTGCTGACTCATCCGCCTACGAGCAGTACTTC CASSADSSAYEQYF
TRBJ1-3 - - TRBV28 TGTGCCAGCAGCCTTCCCCTTAGTTACTCTGGAAACACCATATATTTT CASSLPLSYSGNTIYF
TRBJ1-2 - - TRBV28 TGTGCCAGCAGAACCCACTCGGGTAACTATGGCTACACCTTC CASRTHSGNYGYTF
TRBJ2-1 TRBD1 - TRBV11-3 TGTGCCAGCAGCCCCAGGACAGGGGTGTACAATGAGCAGTTCTTC CASSPRTGVYNEQFF
TRBJ1-1 - - TRBV5-1 TGCGCCAGCAGTTACCAAACCGGGATCGGAGCTTTCTTT CASSYQTGIGAFF
TRBJ2-1 TRBD2 - TRBV7-2 TGTGCCAGCAGCACCCCCGGACTAGCGGGGGCCTTCTTC CASSTPGLAGAFF
TRBJ1-3 - once TRBV7-9 TGTGCCAGCAGCTCAACTAACACCATATATTTT CASSSTNTIYF
TRBJ2-2 TRBD2 - TRBV7-3 TGTGCCAGCAGCTCCTTGGGCGGGAGGGCGAACACCGGGGAGCTGTTTTTT CASSSLGGRANTGELFF
TRBJ2-5 - once TRBV28 TGTGCCAGCAGTTCCGAGGCAGTTCAAGAGACCCAGTACTTC CASSSEAVQETQYF
TRBJ2-2 - - TRBV12-3/TRBV12-4 TGTGCCAGCAGCAATCGGGGAGGCGGGGAGCTGTTTTTT CASSNRGGGELFF
TRBJ2-3 - - TRBV18 TGTGCCAGCTCACCTGGAGCGAATCTCACAGATACGCAGTATTTT CASSPGANLTDTQYF
TRBJ2-2 TRBD2 - TRBV5-5 TGTGCCAGCAGCCCAGCGGGACTAGCGGGCTACACCGGGGAGCTGTTTTTT CASSPAGLAGYTGELFF
TRBJ2-1 - - TRBV7-3 TGTGCCAGCAGCCTAGGGTCTTGGCGGGATGAGCAGTTCTTC CASSLGSWRDEQFF
TRBJ1-5 TRBD1 - TRBV30 TGTGCCTGGAGTACAGGGGGGGGTCAGCCCCAGCATTTT CAWSTGGGQPQHF
TRBJ2-3 - - TRBV15 TGTGCCACCAGCAGAGGGTCCGGGAAGACAGATACGCAGTATTTT CATSRGSGKTDTQYF
TRBJ2-3 - once TRBV27 TGTGCCAGCAGTTTCTACCCCGGGGTTCAAACAGATACGCAGTATTTT CASSFYPGVQTDTQYF
TRBJ1-2 - - TRBV9 TGTGCCAGCAGCTCAACAGGGAATGGCTACACCTTC CASSSTGNGYTF
TRBJ1-2 TRBD1 - TRBV7-9 TGTGCCAGCAGCCCAAGGACAGGGAAAATCTATGGCTACACCTTC CASSPRTGKIYGYTF
TRBJ1-1 TRBD1 - TRBV5-1 TGCGCCAGCAGCCCGGACAGGGAGGGAACTGAAGCTTTCTTT CASSPDREGTEAFF
TRBJ1-5 TRBD1 - TRBV6-5 TGTGCCAGCCGGACAGGAGAAAATCAGCCCCAGCATTTT CASRTGENQPQHF
TRBJ1-3 - few TRBV28 TGTGCCAGCAGTACCCCATTAGGAGCCAGTTCTGGAAACACCATATATTTT CASSTPLGASSGNTIYF
TRBJ2-5 TRBD2 - TRBV27 TGTGCCAGCAGTTTGACTAGCGGGAGGGCAGAGACCCAGTACTTC CASSLTSGRAETQYF
TRBJ2-1 TRBD2 - TRBV3-1/TRBV3-2 TGTGCCAGCAGCCAAGATATAGCGGGGCTCGGGAATGAGCAGTTCTTC CASSQDIAGLGNEQFF
TRBJ2-5 - - TRBV7-8 TGTGCCAGCAGCTTAGTCAGCGTAAGCGGGCTAATACAAGAGACCCAGTACTTC CASSLVSVSGLIQETQYF
TRBJ1-4 - - TRBV25-1 TGTGCCAGCAGCAGGGGTGAAAAACTGTTTTTT CASSRGEKLFF
TRBJ1-3 - - TRBV23-1 TGCGCCAGCAGTCAACCAGGGCTTAGTCCTGGAAACACCATATATTTT CASSQPGLSPGNTIYF
TRBJ2-6 - - TRBV19 TGTGCCAGTAGGAGAGGGGCCAACGTCCTGACTTTC CASRRGANVLTF
TRBJ2-1 TRBD2 - TRBV7-9 TGTGCCAGCAGCAGTGGCCTAGCGGTGTACAATGAGCAGTTCTTC CASSSGLAVYNEQFF
TRBJ2-4 TRBD2 - TRBV11-1 TGTGCCAGCAGCTTAGGAGCTAGCGGGAGAACTAACATTCAGTACTTC CASSLGASGRTNIQYF
TRBJ1-5 - - TRBV19 TGTGCCAGTAGTATCAAGGGAGGTACAAGCAATCAGCCCCAGCATTTT CASSIKGGTSNQPQHF
TRBJ2-5 TRBD1 - TRBV30 TGTGCCTGGAGTCGACAGGGAACCGAGACCCAGTACTTC CAWSRQGTETQYF
TRBJ2-2 TRBD2 - TRBV11-2 TGTGCCAGCAGCTACATAGCGGGGGCCAGAAACACCGGGGAGCTGTTTTTT CASSYIAGARNTGELFF
TRBJ2-3 TRBD2 - TRBV9 TGTGCCAGCAGCGTCCGGCCCGGGACTACTAGCACAGATACGCAGTATTTT CASSVRPGTTSTDTQYF
TRBJ1-2 TRBD1 - TRBV2 TGTGCCAGCAAGGGACAGCCAGCTAACTATGGCTACACCTTC CASKGQPANYGYTF
TRBJ1-4 TRBD1 - TRBV28 TGTGCCAGCAGGTCGGGACAGCTGACCGAAAAACTGTTTTTT CASRSGQLTEKLFF
TRBJ2-1 TRBD2 - TRBV28 TGTGCCAGCAGTTTATTGCTAGCGGGTGGGTTCTACAATGAGCAGTTCTTC CASSLLLAGGFYNEQFF
TRBJ1-1 - - TRBV7-6 TGTGCCAGCAGCGGGGCAGCCGGTGTCGCTTTCTTT CASSGAAGVAFF
TRBJ1-1 - - TRBV7-9 TGTGCCAGCAGCTCCGGACTGACTGAAGCTTTCTTT CASSSGLTEAFF
TRBJ2-5 TRBD2 - TRBV7-2 TGTGCCAGCAGCCACCGGGGGGTAGAGACCCAGTACTTC CASSHRGVETQYF
TRBJ2-3 TRBD2 - TRBV6-4 TGTGCCAGCAATCGAGCGGGGGGGCCAGGGGGCACAGATACGCAGTATTTT CASNRAGGPGGTDTQYF
TRBJ2-5 - - TRBV2 TGTGCCAGTTCGGGAGCGGTGTACCAAGAGACCCAGTACTTC CASSGAVYQETQYF
TRBJ2-5 TRBD2 - TRBV5-4 TGTGCCAGCAGCTCGGGACTAGCGGGAGTTCGGGAGACCCAGTACTTC CASSSGLAGVRETQYF
TRBJ2-5 TRBD2 - TRBV30 TGTGCCTGGAGTGGGGGGGCTAGCGGGTACCAAGAGACCCAGTACTTC CAWSGGASGYQETQYF
TRBJ2-2 - - TRBV5-1 TGCGCCAGCAGCTTGGACTGGAGCACCGGGGAGCTGTTTTTT CASSLDWSTGELFF
TRBJ2-7 - - TRBV4-1 TGCGCCAGCAGCCAAGAAGTAAGCGGGTCCTTGCACGAGCAGTACTTC CASSQEVSGSLHEQYF
TRBJ1-4 - - TRBV10-3 TGTGCCATCAGGGCAGGGACTAATGAAAAACTGTTTTTT CAIRAGTNEKLFF
TRBJ2-3 - - TRBV28 TGTGCCAGCAGTTATCTGACAGATACGCAGTATTTT CASSYLTDTQYF
TRBJ1-4 - - TRBV27 TGTGCCAGCAGTTTCAAGGCCGGAGAACTGTTTTTT CASSFKAGELFF
TRBJ1-2 - - TRBV5-1 TGCGCCAGCAGCTTGGGTGAGGTTTGGGTGGCCTATGGCTACACCTTC CASSLGEVWVAYGYTF